Sequencing of this T cell receptor beta chain was carried out in a study of cytomegalovirus exposure and HLA in healthy donors. Study-level findings and limits: The study recorded 164 TCR beta chains that were cytomegalovirus-associated.

To note about this clone: Its matching antigen is unknown.

V gave up 3 bases and J gave up 8 bases, with 16 bases separating them. Germline V gene lookup returns CDR1 MNHEY and CDR2 SMNVEV (reference sequence). The CDR3 spans 15 residues. Libraries were prepared by immunoSEQ multiplex PCR; TCRdb keeps only in-frame clonotypes and omits some of them. This table holds about 360,000 clones, 80% to 90% found once. V and J are TRBV27 and TRBJ1-4; the D is unclear. The TCR comes from a woman aged 18-29 years in good health and CMV-seronegative. Sequences were obtained from PBMCs. The CDR3 DNA is TGTGCCAGCAGTTTGCCTAGGCGGCCCCGAGAAAAACTGTTTTTT. It translates to CASSLPRRPREKLFF.